Sequencing of this T cell receptor beta chain was carried out in a study of blood T cell repertoires in COVID-19. Overall study context: The origin of the acute and convalescent COVID-19 samples was the United States, Italy and Spain.

Assay used: immunoSEQ multiplex PCR; TCRdb lists only in-frame clones, some missing. The sample carries 85,000 to 130,000 clones, around 78% recorded once. The CDR3 runs to 13 residues. The V gene end was trimmed by 3 bases and the J gene end by 10 bases; junction bases not matched to a gene: 4. Germline V CDR1 and CDR2: GTSNPN, SVGIG (reference sequence). A Seattle source enrolled patients during active infection and followed them longitudinally. The sample taken for sequencing was peripheral blood. The sequence came from a man aged 80 or over with COVID-19, enrolled during active disease. This chain connects TRBV30 to TRBJ2-1, with 12 nucleotides matching TRBD2. CDR3 in DNA: TGTGCCTGGAGGACTAGCGGGAGCCAAGAGCAGTTCTTC. Protein sequence: CAWRTSGSQEQFF.